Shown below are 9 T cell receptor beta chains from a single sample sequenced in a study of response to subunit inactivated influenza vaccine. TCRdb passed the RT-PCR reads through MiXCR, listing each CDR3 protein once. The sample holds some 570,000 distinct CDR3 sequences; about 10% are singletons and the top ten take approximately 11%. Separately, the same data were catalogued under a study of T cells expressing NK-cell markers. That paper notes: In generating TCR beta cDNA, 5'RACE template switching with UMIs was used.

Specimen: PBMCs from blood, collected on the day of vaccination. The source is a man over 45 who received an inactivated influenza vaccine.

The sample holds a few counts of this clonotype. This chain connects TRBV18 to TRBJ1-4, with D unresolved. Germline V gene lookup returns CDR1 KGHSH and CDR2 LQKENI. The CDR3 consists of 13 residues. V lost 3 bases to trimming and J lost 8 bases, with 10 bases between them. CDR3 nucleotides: TGTGCCAGCTCACCGTCAACTCGCGAAAAACTGTTTTTT. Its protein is CASSPSTREKLFF.

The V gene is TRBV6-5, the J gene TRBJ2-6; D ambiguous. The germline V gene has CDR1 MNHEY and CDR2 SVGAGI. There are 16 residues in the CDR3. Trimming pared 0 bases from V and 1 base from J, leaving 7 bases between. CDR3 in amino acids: CASSYSQTSGANVLTF. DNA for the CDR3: TGTGCCAGCAGTTACTCGCAGACTTCTGGGGCCAACGTCCTGACTTTC.

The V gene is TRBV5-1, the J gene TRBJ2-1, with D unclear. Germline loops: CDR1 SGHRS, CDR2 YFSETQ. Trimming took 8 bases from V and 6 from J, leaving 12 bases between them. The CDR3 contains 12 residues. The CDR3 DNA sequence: TGCGCCAGTACCGACGGTCTCAATGAGCAGTTCTTC. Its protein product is CASTDGLNEQFF.

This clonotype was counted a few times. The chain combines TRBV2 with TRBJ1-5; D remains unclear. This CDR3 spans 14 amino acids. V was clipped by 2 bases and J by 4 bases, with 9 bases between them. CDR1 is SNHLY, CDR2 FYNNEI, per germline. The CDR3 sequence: CASSEIRTNQPQHF. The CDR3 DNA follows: TGTGCCAGCAGTGAAATACGGACGAATCAGCCCCAGCATTTT.

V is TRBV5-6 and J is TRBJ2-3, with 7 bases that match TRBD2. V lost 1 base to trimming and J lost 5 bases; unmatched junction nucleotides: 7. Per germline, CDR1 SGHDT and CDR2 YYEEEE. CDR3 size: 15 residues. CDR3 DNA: TGTGCCAGCAGCTTGCAGCGGGGAGGCGGAGATACGCAGTATTTT. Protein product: CASSLQRGGGDTQYF.

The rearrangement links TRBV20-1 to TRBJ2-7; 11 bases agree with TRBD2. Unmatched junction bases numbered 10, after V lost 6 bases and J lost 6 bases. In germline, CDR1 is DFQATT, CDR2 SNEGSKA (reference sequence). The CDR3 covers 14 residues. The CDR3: CSAIIAGGPGEQYF. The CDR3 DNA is TGCAGTGCCATTATAGCGGGAGGGCCGGGCGAGCAGTACTTC.

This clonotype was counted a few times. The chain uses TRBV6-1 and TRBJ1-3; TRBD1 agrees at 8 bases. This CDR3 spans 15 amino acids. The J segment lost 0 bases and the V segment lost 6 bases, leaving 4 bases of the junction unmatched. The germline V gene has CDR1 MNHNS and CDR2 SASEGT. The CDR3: CASSADRASGNTIYF. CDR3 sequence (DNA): TGTGCCAGCAGCGCGGACAGGGCCTCTGGAAACACCATATATTTT.

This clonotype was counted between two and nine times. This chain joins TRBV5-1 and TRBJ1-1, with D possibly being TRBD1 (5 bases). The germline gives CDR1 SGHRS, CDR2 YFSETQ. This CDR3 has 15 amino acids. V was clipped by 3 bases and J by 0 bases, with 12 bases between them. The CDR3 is CASSSTGIMNTEAFF. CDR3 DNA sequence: TGCGCCAGCAGCTCCACAGGAATCATGAACACTGAAGCTTTCTTT. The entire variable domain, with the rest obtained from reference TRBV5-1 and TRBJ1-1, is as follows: KAGVTQTPRYLIKTRGQQVTLSCSPISGHRSVSWYQQTPGQGLQFLFEYFSETQRNKGNFPGRFSGRQFSNSRSEMNVSTLELGDSALYLCASSSTGIMNTEAFFGQGTRLTVV.

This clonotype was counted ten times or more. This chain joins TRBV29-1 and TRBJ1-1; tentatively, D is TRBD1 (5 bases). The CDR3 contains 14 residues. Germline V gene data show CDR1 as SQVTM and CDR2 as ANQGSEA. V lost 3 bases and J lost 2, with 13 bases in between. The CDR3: CSVERRQGNTEAFF. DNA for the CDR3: TGCAGCGTTGAGAGGCGGCAGGGCAACACTGAAGCTTTCTTT.